The entry below describes one TCR beta chain. Its binding antigen is unknown. Per-base qualities were not stored, and no clone one base away is much larger. The meaning of the sample's time point label: approximately 40 days after influenza vaccine administration. The source of the sample is a study of response to subunit inactivated influenza vaccine (dated by TCRdb to between 2018 and 2020). Context from the whole study: The study used deep quantitative T cell receptor repertoire profiling to track responses to a trivalent subunit inactivated influenza vaccine. Points the paper makes about the study in general: The authors suggested that each seasonal influenza vaccination may recruit only a limited number of new T cells.

Receptor amplification or capture employed RT-PCR. Sequencing used an Illumina HiSeq 2500. The public reads were run again by TCRdb, first through fastp at Q25 and then through MiXCR, and only productive beta chains were kept. Identical CDR3 proteins give one entry, which carries the most common genes and DNA. In all, the sample holds 500,000 to 600,000 distinct CDR3 sequences, and approximately 12% of those were seen once. The ten biggest clones cover around 14% of the sample. For CDR1 and CDR2, the germline V gene (reference sequence) lists SGHKS and YYEKEE. Between the V and J ends, shortened by 0 bases and 3 bases respectively, the junction contains 10 bases. The CDR3 starts with the cysteine, ends with the phenylalanine, and has 15 residues. Of all the DNA, just the CDR3 is kept, 45 bases in frame from base 1.

This specimen was PBMCs from blood, taken 35 to 45 days after vaccination. The rearranged segments are TRBV5-5 and TRBJ2-1, with the D gene not confidently named. This TCR was sampled from a man between 50 and 59 years old who received an inactivated influenza vaccine. Donor details come from another sample of the same person, matched by shared clones. The DNA sequence is TGTGCCAGCAGCTTGGCTACGCGGTTCTACAATGAGCAGTTCTTC. The encoded protein is CASSLATRFYNEQFF.